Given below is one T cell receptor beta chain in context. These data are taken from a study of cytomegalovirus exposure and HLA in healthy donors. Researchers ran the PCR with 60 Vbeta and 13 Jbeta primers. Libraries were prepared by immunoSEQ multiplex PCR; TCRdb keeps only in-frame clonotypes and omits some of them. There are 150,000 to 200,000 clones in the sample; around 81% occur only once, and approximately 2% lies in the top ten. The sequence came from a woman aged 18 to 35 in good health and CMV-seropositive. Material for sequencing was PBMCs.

CDR3 amino acids: CASSVSWTGMGEKLFF. CDR3 bases: TGCGCCAGCAGCGTCTCGTGGACAGGGATGGGGGAAAAACTGTTTTTT. The gene calls are TRBV4-1 and TRBJ1-4; 8 nucleotides align to TRBD1. This CDR3 is built from 16 residues. Germline CDR1 reads MGHRA; CDR2 reads YSYEKL. J lost 8 bases, V lost 5 bases, and 13 bases had no gene match.